This T cell receptor (beta chain) was obtained from a study of beta chain features in type 1 diabetes (dated 2018 in TCRdb). With respect to the entire study: Mean age, gender distribution, total cell number and subset yield were not different between patients and healthy donors. Across all samples, about 110 million sorted cells were examined, and cell number per subset correlated strongly with RNA yield. The study compared TCRB repertoires of sorted circulating CD4+ T cell subsets between recently diagnosed type 1 diabetes patients and matched healthy donors. Naive and central memory subsets were obtained from all 30 or so donors, but regulatory and stem cell-like memory subsets were isolated from only 8 patients and 8 healthy donors.

As concerns this clone: Its antigen remains unidentified. No base-level quality is on record; no much larger clone is a single base apart.

Each donor gave one peripheral blood draw, about 100 mL on average, collected into heparinised tubes. Naive, central memory, regulatory and stem cell-like memory CD4+ T cells were sorted on a BD FACSAria II using a panel including CD45RO, CCR7, CD25, CD127, CD95 and CD27. Purity was above 98% for every sorted population. PBMCs were isolated immediately by Lymphoprep density gradient centrifugation and stained directly without culture. Samples were stained and sorted in pairs, with one healthy donor and one patient per experiment, so that batch effects were minimized. The entire isolated RNA was reverse transcribed using the High Capacity cDNA Reverse Transcription Kit, and thus expressed TCRB transcripts were sequenced. Deep immunoSEQ sequencing was performed on naive, central memory and regulatory T cell samples, with an average of roughly 3.3 million total reads per sample. Sorted cells were lysed in RLT buffer and RNA was extracted with DNase-treated RNeasy Micro or Mini kits, depending on cell number. Each cell subset was processed separately to prevent cross-contamination, with patient and healthy donor samples processed together. The immunoSEQ multiplex PCR was used to amplify TCRB sequences from cDNA, yielding 87-bp fragments that span the CDR3 region. Amplicons were sequenced on the Illumina HiSeq platform. Processing in the source paper ran as follows. PCR bias was corrected computationally using synthetic template baselines, and reads within Hamming distance 2 were collapsed, with unmergeable singletons discarded. Reads were aligned against IMGT to assign V, D and J genes, CDR3 length and insertions or deletions at six rearrangement sites. Clonotype counts were normalized to sorted cell number within each subset before computing true diversity and Gini coefficients with the tcR R package. The overlap coefficient, calculated on TCRB nucleotide sequences, was used to measure repertoire sharing. As stored in TCRdb, this immuneACCESS dataset retains in-frame rearrangements with V and J assigned. A fraction of the clones does not appear; measured against another copy, unresolved V genes explain less than half of the discrepancy, and the remainder lacks a known reason. The V and J calls and clone size are taken from that table; D and trimming were inferred from the DNA. The sample includes tens of thousands of clones, with 55% to 75% observed a single time. The ten largest clones capture 2% to 2.5% of the sample.

The research as a whole found: Type 1 diabetes patients showed a moderate but significant shortening of TCRB CDR3 length in all four CD4+ subsets. Because the HLA sub-analyses included only small numbers of individuals, any influence of HLA type on TCRB rearrangement was left unresolved. PCR may preferentially amplify shorter templates, but because patient and control samples were amplified and corrected together, any resulting skew would affect both groups equally. Naive, central memory and regulatory TCRB repertoires appeared more similar among patients than among healthy donors. Because cDNA was sequenced instead of genomic DNA, activated cells with high expression could be over-represented, although the groups did not differ in activation or CD3 levels. Patients with type 1 diabetes made fewer insertions and deleted more nucleotides at VDJ recombination sites, implying thymic rearrangement abnormalities.

Per the germline V gene, MNHEY is the CDR1 and SVGAGI is the CDR2. V gives up 6 bases and J gives up 8 bases, and the segment between their germline ends measures 16 bases. The CDR3 goes from the cysteine to the phenylalanine over 13 residues. Only the CDR3 region is kept as DNA, spanning 39 bases read in frame from base 1. This chain is built from TRBV6-5 and TRBJ1-2; TRBD1 might be the D gene, on 6 matching bases. Sequencing used Tregs from blood. The meaning of the sample's cell subset or site label: regulatory CD4+ T cells. The TCR originated in a woman in her forties in good health. The nucleotides read TGTGCCAGCAGACAGGGCCCCGGGGCCGGCTACACCTTC. The encoded protein is CASRQGPGAGYTF.